This T cell receptor (beta chain) was identified during a study of CD8 T cells in Susac syndrome. V dropped 6 bases and J dropped 4 bases, with 13 bases sitting between them. The CDR3 length is 13 residues. In germline, CDR1 is SQVTM, CDR2 ANQGSEA. An input of roughly 0.45 to 1 ug of RNA was subjected to reverse transcription using random hexamers. A single record per CDR3 protein comes from TCRdb applying MiXCR to the immunoSEQ multiplex PCR reads. The sample lists roughly 120,000 distinct CDR3 sequences; about 95% were seen once. V is TRBV29-1 and J is TRBJ2-1; D is possibly TRBD2 (6 bases). This sequence was found in a human donor in good health. Input material: CD4+ T cells from PBMCs. The CDR3 DNA reads as TGCAGCGTCCTGAGCGGGTCTTACAATGAGCAGTTCTTC. Its protein is CSVLSGSYNEQFF.